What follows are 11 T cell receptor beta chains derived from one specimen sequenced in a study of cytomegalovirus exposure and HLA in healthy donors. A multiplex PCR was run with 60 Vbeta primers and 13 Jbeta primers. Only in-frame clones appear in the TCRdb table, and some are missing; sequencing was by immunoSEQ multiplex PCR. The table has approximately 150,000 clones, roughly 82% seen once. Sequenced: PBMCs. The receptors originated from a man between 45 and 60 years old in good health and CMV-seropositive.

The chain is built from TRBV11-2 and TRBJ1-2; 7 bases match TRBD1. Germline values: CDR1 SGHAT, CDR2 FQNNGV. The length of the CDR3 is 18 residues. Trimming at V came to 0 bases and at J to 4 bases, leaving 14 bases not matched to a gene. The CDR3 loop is CASSLDYRTGLRGYGYTF. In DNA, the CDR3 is TGTGCCAGCAGCTTAGATTACCGGACAGGCTTGAGAGGCTATGGCTACACCTTC.

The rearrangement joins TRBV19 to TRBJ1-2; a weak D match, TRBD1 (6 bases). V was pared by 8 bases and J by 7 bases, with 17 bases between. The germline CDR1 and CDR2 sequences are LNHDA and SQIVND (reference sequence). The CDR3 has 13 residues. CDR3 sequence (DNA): TGTGCCAGTTCCCTAGGGGGGGACATTGGCTACACCTTC. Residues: CASSLGGDIGYTF.

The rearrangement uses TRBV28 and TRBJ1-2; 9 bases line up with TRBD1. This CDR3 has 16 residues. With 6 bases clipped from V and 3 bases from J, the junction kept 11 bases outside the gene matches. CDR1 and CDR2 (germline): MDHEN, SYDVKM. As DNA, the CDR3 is TGTGCCAGCAGAGCCCCTACAGGGGGCATGGACTATGGCTACACCTTC. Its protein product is CASRAPTGGMDYGYTF.

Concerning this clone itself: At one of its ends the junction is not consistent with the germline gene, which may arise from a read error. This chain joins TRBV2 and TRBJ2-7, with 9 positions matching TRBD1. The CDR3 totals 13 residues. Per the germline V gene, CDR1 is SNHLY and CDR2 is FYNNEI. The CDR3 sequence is CASSEGTGDFPNF. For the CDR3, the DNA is TGTGCCAGCAGTGAAGGGACAGGGGACTTCCCGAACTTC.

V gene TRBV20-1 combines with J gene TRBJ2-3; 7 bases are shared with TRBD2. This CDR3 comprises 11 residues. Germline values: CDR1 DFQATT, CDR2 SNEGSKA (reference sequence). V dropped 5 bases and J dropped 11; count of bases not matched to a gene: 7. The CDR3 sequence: CSAGTTFGQYF. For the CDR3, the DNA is TGCAGTGCTGGGACTACTTTCGGGCAGTATTTT.

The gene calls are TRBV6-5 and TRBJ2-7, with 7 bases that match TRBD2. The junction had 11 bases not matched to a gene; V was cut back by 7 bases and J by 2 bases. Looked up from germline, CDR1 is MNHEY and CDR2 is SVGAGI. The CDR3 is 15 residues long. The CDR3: CASTRNTGTTYEQYF. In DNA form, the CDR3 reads TGTGCCAGCACTAGAAACACCGGGACTACCTACGAGCAGTACTTC.

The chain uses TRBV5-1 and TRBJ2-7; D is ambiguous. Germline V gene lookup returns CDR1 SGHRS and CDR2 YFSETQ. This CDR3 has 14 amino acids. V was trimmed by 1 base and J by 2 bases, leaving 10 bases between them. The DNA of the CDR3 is TGCGCCAGCAGCTTGCAGGATATCACCTACGAGCAGTACTTC. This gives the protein CASSLQDITYEQYF. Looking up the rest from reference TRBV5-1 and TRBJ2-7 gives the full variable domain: KAGVTQTPRYLIKTRGQQVTLSCSPISGHRSVSWYQQTPGQGLQFLFEYFSETQRNKGNFPGRFSGRQFSNSRSEMNVSTLELGDSALYLCASSLQDITYEQYFGPGTRLTVT.

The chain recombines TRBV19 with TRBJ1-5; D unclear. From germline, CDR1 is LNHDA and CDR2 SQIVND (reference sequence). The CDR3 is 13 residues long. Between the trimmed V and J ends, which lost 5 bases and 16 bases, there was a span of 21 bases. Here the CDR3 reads CASSPRGSALFHF. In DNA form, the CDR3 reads TGTGCCAGTAGTCCCCGGGGTTCCGCCCTGTTTCATTTT.

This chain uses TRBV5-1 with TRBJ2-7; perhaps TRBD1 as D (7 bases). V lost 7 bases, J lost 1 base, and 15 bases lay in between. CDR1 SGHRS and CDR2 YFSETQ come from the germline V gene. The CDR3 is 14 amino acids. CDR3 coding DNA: TGCGCCAGCGGGGACTTGACAGGGTCCTACGAGCAGTACTTC. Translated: CASGDLTGSYEQYF.

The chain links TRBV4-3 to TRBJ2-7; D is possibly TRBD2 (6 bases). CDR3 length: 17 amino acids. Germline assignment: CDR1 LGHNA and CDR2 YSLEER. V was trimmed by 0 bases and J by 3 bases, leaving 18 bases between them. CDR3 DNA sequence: TGCGCCAGCAGCCAAGATCTAGGGACTGAGGGGATCTACGAGCAGTACTTC. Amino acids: CASSQDLGTEGIYEQYF.

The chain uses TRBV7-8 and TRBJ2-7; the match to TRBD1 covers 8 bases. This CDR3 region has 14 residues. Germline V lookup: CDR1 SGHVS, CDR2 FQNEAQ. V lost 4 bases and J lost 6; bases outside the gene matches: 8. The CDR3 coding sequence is TGTGCCAGCAGCTCCACCGGGACAGGAGTCGAGCAGTACTTC. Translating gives CASSSTGTGVEQYF.